The source of this T cell receptor beta chain is a study of T cell repertoires in cytomegalovirus infection (dated by TCRdb to about 2019). With respect to the entire study: The peptide stimulations were aimed at well-studied HLA-B-restricted epitopes as well as recently identified HLA-C-restricted CMV epitopes, whose presentation resists viral immunomodulation. The HLA type of each donor mattered for the analysis, because public TCR beta signatures pointed to carriage of CMV infection along with the matching HLA type.

This clonotype has just a few counts. Its antigen is currently not known. No qualities accompany the bases; no much larger clone lies one base away. The CDR3 numbers 15 residues from cysteine through phenylalanine. Here the CDR3 DNA is all that survives: 45 bases in frame from base 1. The germline V gene supplies CDR1 SGHVS and CDR2 FQNEAQ. From V the trimming removes 5 bases and from J it removes 3 bases, while the gene matches leave 5 bases of the junction unaccounted for. Paper-wide results and their limitations: In both this cohort and an independent roughly 400-donor cohort, the cumulative frequency of public TCR beta family members distinguished carriers of CMV infection plus the relevant HLA type. The ex vivo response was dominated by HLA-C-restricted CMV-specific TCR beta clonotypes, and the single most frequent clonotype in two of eight donors was supplied by these HLA-C-restricted clonotypes.

This specimen's treatment or condition label, interpreted: in vitro stimulation with specific CMV peptide epitopes to enrich CMV-specific T cells. The sequencing machine was an Illumina HiSeq 1500. The raw public reads went through TCRdb reprocessing: fastp at Q25, MiXCR clone calling, in-frame beta chains kept. One record per CDR3 amino acid sequence lists the most common genes and DNA. Within this sample are roughly 49,000 distinct CDR3 sequences, with about a fifth of them counted one time only. The top ten hold roughly 90% of the sample. Sequences were derived from CD8+ T cells from cultured PBMCs, sampled from culture after CMV antigen stimulation. Here the chain combines TRBV7-8 and TRBJ2-1, and TRBD1 aligns with 9 junction nucleotides. This receptor was identified in a human donor in good health (CMV status not recorded). Some clones in this sample may be carry-over from other donors' samples. The sequence in DNA is TGTGCCAGCAGCATGGAGACAGGGGGCTACAATGAGCAGTTCTTC. The resulting protein is CASSMETGGYNEQFF.